What follows are 10 T cell receptor beta chains derived from one specimen sequenced in a study of T cell changes during pregnancy in multiple sclerosis. The data were produced by immunoSEQ multiplex PCR, yet TCRdb's version contains in-frame clones alone and is incomplete. The sample consists of approximately 100,000 clones, 85% to 95% of them appearing once. Material: peripheral blood, obtained after pregnancy. All receptors derive from a female donor with multiple sclerosis, enrolled in a pregnancy study.

The chain couples TRBV5-1 to TRBJ2-5; 13 bases line up with TRBD2. This CDR3 has 17 amino acids. Germline V lookup: CDR1 SGHRS, CDR2 YFSETQ. V was clipped by 4 bases and J by 7 bases; unmatched bases: 13. Written as DNA, the CDR3 is TGCGCCAGCAGCCCTAAACTAGCGGGAGGGCCTAGTTCGACCCAGTACTTC. This gives the protein CASSPKLAGGPSSTQYF.

This clone showed up just once. V is TRBV29-1 and J is TRBJ1-1, with TRBD1 identical over 9 bases. CDR1 SQVTM and CDR2 ANQGSEA come from the germline V gene. CDR3 size: 11 residues. The ends lost 6 bases at V and 11 bases at J; junction bases unmatched: 7. The CDR3 sequence: CSVGPGQGAFF. The CDR3 DNA reads as TGCAGCGTGGGACCGGGACAGGGTGCTTTCTTT.

The chain is built from TRBV15 and TRBJ2-1; 14 bases align to TRBD2. Germline CDR1 is LNHNV and CDR2 is YYDKDF (reference sequence). The CDR3 totals 19 residues. Trimming cost V 1 base and J 0 bases; bases outside gene matches: 5. The CDR3 DNA reads as TGTGCCACCAGCAGAGTCGGGACTAGCGGGAGTAGCTCCTACAATGAGCAGTTCTTC. Amino acid sequence: CATSRVGTSGSSSYNEQFF.

The chain employs TRBV7-2 and TRBJ2-2, with 8 bases lining up with TRBD2. Germline lookup yields CDR1 SGHTA and CDR2 FQGNSA. The V segment lost 4 bases and the J segment 5 bases; nucleotides outside the gene matches: 6. This CDR3 is 15 amino acids long. The CDR3 spells CASSSARGETGELFF. The CDR3 DNA reads TGTGCCAGCAGCTCGGCGCGGGGGGAGACCGGGGAGCTGTTTTTT.

The chain employs TRBV27 and TRBJ2-5, with TRBD2 as a possible D gene (5 bases). CDR1 is MNHEY and CDR2 is SMNVEV in the germline V gene (reference sequence). The CDR3 extends over 14 amino acids. Between the trimmed V and J ends, which lost 3 bases and 5 bases, there was a span of 13 bases. CDR3 amino acids: CASSFRGASETQYF. In nucleotides, the CDR3 is TGTGCCAGCAGTTTCCGGGGAGCTTCGGAGACCCAGTACTTC.

This chain joins TRBV7-9 and TRBJ2-5, with 7 bases that match TRBD1. CDR1 is SEHNR and CDR2 is FQNEAQ in the germline V gene (reference sequence). Trimming at V came to 5 bases and at J to 4 bases, leaving 10 bases not matched to a gene. The CDR3 contains 15 residues. CDR3 sequence: CASSGRQGLAETQYF. Written as DNA, the CDR3 is TGTGCCAGCAGCGGCAGACAGGGTTTAGCAGAGACCCAGTACTTC.

The rearrangement joins TRBV28 to TRBJ1-5; TRBD1 aligns across 10 bases. The J segment lost 9 bases and the V segment lost 6 bases, leaving 8 bases of the junction unmatched. CDR3 length equals 14 residues. Germline CDR1 is MDHEN and CDR2 is SYDVKM. This CDR3 is CASSQGTGEGPQHF. The DNA for the CDR3 is TGTGCCAGCAGCCAAGGGACAGGGGAAGGGCCCCAGCATTTT.

This clone was seen a single time. The V gene is TRBV2, the J gene TRBJ1-1, with D unclear. V shed 1 base and J shed 1 base, with 10 bases lying between them. The CDR3 totals 15 residues. Germline-derived CDR1 and CDR2 are SNHLY and FYNNEI. The DNA of the CDR3 is TGTGCCAGCAGTGAAGAAGCTGAACCGAACACTGAAGCTTTCTTT. Its protein is CASSEEAEPNTEAFF.

This sequence joins TRBV6-1 and TRBJ1-2; perhaps TRBD1 as D (5 bases). The CDR3 sequence is 13 residues long. From germline, CDR1 is MNHNS and CDR2 SASEGT. The ends were cut back, 2 bases at V and 9 bases at J, with 13 bases in the middle. For the CDR3, the DNA is TGTGCCAGCAGTGAAAACGGGGAGGGACGCTACACCTTC. It translates to CASSENGEGRYTF.

This chain connects TRBV28 to TRBJ2-2, with 7 bases matching TRBD2. CDR1 and CDR2 (germline): MDHEN, SYDVKM. The CDR3 has 16 residues. J lost 8 bases, V lost 7 bases, and 16 bases had no gene match. CDR3 sequence (DNA): TGTGCCAGCACCCCCGGGCGGGGGAACGGGGTAGGGGAGCTGTTTTTT. The encoded protein is CASTPGRGNGVGELFF.